Described below is a single T cell receptor (beta chain) sequence and its context. Compared with germline, one end of the junction differs, possibly owing to a read error. The sample comes from a study of blood T cells in healthy people across ages. Germline CDR1 reads SGHTA; CDR2 reads FQGNSA. This CDR3 contains 14 residues. Primers used in a second PCR of about 7 to 12 cycles were a sample-barcoded 5' primer and a J-beta primer mix. TCRdb analysed the 5' RACE reads with MiXCR anew, one entry per CDR3 protein. The data show 750,000 to 1,000,000 distinct CDR3 sequences, 25% to 35% seen once. The sample was also linked to a second study, of T cells of mothers and their children. That publication notes: Sample barcodes and 2-4 random nucleotides came from the second PCR's M1S primer.

The specimen sequenced was blood. The receptor was derived from a woman between 40 and 55 years old in good health. The chain couples TRBV7-2 to TRBJ2-4, with no clear D. The CDR3 sequence: CASGFEAAKNIQYF. DNA for the CDR3: TGTGCCAGCGGCTTCGAAGCAGCCAAAAACATTCAGTACTTC.